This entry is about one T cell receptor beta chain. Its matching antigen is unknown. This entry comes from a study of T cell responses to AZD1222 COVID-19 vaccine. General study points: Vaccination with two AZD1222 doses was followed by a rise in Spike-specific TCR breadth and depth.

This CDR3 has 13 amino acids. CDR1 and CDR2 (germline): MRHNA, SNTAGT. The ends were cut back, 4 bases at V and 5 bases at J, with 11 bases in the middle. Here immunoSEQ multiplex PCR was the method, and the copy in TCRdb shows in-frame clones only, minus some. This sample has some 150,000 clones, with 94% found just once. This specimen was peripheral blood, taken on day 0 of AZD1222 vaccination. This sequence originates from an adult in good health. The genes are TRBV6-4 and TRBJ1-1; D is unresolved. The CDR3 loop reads CASSAQEGTEAFF. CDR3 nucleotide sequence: TGTGCCAGCAGTGCCCAAGAAGGGACTGAAGCTTTCTTT.